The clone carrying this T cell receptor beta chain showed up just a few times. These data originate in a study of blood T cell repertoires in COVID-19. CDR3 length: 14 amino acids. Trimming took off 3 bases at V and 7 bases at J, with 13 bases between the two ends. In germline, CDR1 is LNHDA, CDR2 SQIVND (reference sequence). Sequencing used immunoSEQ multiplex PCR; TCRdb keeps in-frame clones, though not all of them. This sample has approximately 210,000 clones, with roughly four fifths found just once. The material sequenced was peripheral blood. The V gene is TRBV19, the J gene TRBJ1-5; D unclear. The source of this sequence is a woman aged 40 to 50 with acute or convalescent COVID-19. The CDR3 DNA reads TGTGCCAGTAGTATGGGCGCATTGGGCCAGCCCCAGCATTTT. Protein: CASSMGALGQPQHF.